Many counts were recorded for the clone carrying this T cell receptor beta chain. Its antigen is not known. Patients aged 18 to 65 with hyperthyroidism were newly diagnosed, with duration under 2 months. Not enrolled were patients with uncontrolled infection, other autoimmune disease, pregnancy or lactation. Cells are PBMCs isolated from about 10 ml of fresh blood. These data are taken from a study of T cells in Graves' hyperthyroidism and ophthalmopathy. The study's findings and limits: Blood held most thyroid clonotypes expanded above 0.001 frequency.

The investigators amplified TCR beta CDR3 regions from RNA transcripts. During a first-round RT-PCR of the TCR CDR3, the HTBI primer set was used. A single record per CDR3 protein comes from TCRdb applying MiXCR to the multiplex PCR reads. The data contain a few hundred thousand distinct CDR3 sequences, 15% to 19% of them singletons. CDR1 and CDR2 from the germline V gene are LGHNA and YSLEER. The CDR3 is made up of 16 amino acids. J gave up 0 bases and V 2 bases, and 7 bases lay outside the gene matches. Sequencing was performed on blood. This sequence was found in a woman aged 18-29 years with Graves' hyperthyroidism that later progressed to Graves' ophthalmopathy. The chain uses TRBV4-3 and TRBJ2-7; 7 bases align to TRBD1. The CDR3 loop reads CASSQTRDSSSYEQYF. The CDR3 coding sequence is TGCGCCAGCAGCCAAACCCGGGACAGCAGCTCCTACGAGCAGTACTTC.